This TCR beta chain originates from a study of tumor-infiltrating lymphocytes in primary liver carcinoma. The study co-extracted DNA and RNA from 20-30 mg of unsorted bulk tissue. There were only treatment-naive patients, all with chronic HBV infection. Germline CDR1 is MRHNA and CDR2 is SNTAGT. CDR3 length: 15 residues. A note on this clonotype: It may be a read error: a sequence one base away is much more abundant.

Starting from about 0.5 ug of total RNA, TCR beta cDNA was produced with a primer in the constant region. Nested multiplex PCR, run for three rounds with slightly modified ARM-PCR, yielded TCR beta libraries. Use of TRBV1-TRBV30 forward primers with a C-beta reverse primer characterized the first two PCR rounds, which lasted about 11 cycles each. MiXCR, run by TCRdb on the multiplex PCR reads, gives a single entry per CDR3 protein. The data hold fewer than 80,000 distinct CDR3 sequences, with approximately 62% observed a single time. The V and J genes are TRBV6-4 and TRBJ2-3; tentative D call: TRBD2 (5 bases). The clonotype was recovered from a man aged 35 to 55 with primary liver carcinoma and hepatitis B virus infection. The sequencing sample was made of tumor-adjacent normal liver tissue. The CDR3 protein is CVSSEGSGVSDTQYF. CDR3 DNA: TGTGTCAGCAGTGAAGGGAGTGGGGTGTCGGATACGCAGTATTTT.